The table lists the clone carrying this T cell receptor (beta chain) with many counts. Its antigen is as yet unknown. This sample was included in a study of regulatory T cells in long-lasting Graves disease. HTBI primers from iRepertoire and Arm-PCR of CDR3 regions yielded the TCR beta libraries. TCRdb redid the calling of the multiplex PCR reads with MiXCR, one entry per CDR3 protein. The sample includes hundreds of thousands of distinct CDR3 sequences, 20% of them seen just once. Study results and caveats: Among samples with persistent disease, TRBV28, TRBJ1-2 and TRBJ2-5 were favored. Fewer public clonotypes were shared by new patients (roughly 910) than by persistent patients (approximately 2,700).

Germline values: CDR1 SEHNR, CDR2 FQNEAQ (reference sequence). J lost 3 bases, V lost 3 bases, and 2 bases had no gene match. There are 13 residues in the CDR3. The sample's time point: persistent/refractory GD, antithyroid drugs over 5 years with positive TRAb. RNA isolated from PBMCs was used to make the TCR library. EDTA tubes received approximately 9 milliliters of collected peripheral blood. This clonotype was obtained from a female donor with Graves disease. Here the sequenced sample was peripheral blood mononuclear cells (PBMCs), taken when the disease was refractory, from a patient treated with antithyroid drugs. This rearrangement joins TRBV7-9 to TRBJ2-7, with 7 bases fitting TRBD1. Here the CDR3 reads CASSFWDSYEQYF. DNA of the CDR3: TGTGCCAGCAGCTTTTGGGACAGCTACGAGCAGTACTTC.